This TCR beta chain was profiled in a study of T-cell memory formation after mild COVID-19. General study points: Among clones peaking at day 37 in the second wave, SARS-CoV-2 specificity remained unconfirmed. Contracting clones from day 15 to 85 had balanced CD4/CD8; later expanders favoured CD4+.

As regards this clonotype: Its specificity is not known.

TCRdb reprocessed the 5' RACE reads with MiXCR, giving one entry per CDR3 protein. The sample has about 410,000 distinct CDR3 sequences; 20% to 25% are singletons. Material: PBMCs or a T cell subset sorted from them (not recorded which). The receptor comes from an adult woman who had mild COVID-19 (a few samples of this study predate the infection). Cell type and time point are not known.

CDR3 sequence (DNA): TGTGCCAGCAGTTACGAGGGCGAGCAGTACTTC. Its translation is CASSYEGEQYF. This chain links TRBV6-2 or TRBV6-3 with TRBJ2-7; TRBD2 is a possible D gene (5 bases). The CDR3 runs 11 residues. Germline loops: CDR1 MNHEY, CDR2 SVGEGT. The ends were cut back, 2 bases at V and 6 bases at J, with 5 bases in the middle.